The 25 T cell receptor beta chains below were found in one sample sequenced in a study of blood T cell repertoires in COVID-19. Repertoires were generated with immunoSEQ multiplex PCR, while TCRdb's copy carries only in-frame clones and drops some. In the table there are approximately 450,000 clones, 70% to 90% of which are singletons. Material: PBMCs or T cells enriched from blood (not recorded which). These receptors originate from a woman younger than 30 with acute COVID-19.

The V and J genes are TRBV5-1 and TRBJ1-1, with 8 bases lining up with TRBD1. CDR3 length: 14 residues. Trimming removed 5 bases from V and 3 bases from J; junction bases left unmatched: 6. The germline gives CDR1 SGHRS, CDR2 YFSETQ. DNA for the CDR3: TGCGCCAGCAGATTCGGACAGGGCGACACTGAAGCTTTCTTT. Translated, it gives CASRFGQGDTEAFF.

V usage is TRBV6-6 and J usage is TRBJ2-6; a possible D gene is TRBD1 (6 bases). The CDR3 has 14 amino acids. The germline CDR1 and CDR2 sequences are MNHNY and SVGAGI (reference sequence). V was clipped by 5 bases and J by 1 base, with 6 bases between them. DNA of the CDR3: TGTGCCAGCAGTACAGGGTCTGGGGCCAACGTCCTGACTTTC. Translation: CASSTGSGANVLTF.

Remarks on this clone: One junction end does not reproduce the germline sequence, and a read error may be involved. The chain links TRBV19 to TRBJ2-5, with D possibly being TRBD1 (6 bases). This CDR3 spans 13 amino acids. Germline CDR1 is LNHDA and CDR2 is SQIVND (reference sequence). CDR3 loop: CASSGQIQGTQYF. CDR3 DNA: TGTGCCAGTAGTGGACAGATTCAAGGGACCCAGTACTTC.

The chain joins TRBV6-1 to TRBJ1-5; 8 bases map to TRBD1. This CDR3 has 14 amino acids. Germline CDR1 is MNHNS and CDR2 is SASEGT. V was pared by 3 bases and J by 3 bases, with 1 base of the junction left unmatched. The CDR3 is CASSDRGPNQPQHF. The CDR3, as DNA: TGTGCCAGCAGTGACAGGGGGCCCAATCAGCCCCAGCATTTT.

This clone was seen more than once but under ten times. The V call is TRBV6-5, the J call TRBJ2-7; D remains ambiguous. V lost 0 bases to trimming and J lost 5 bases, with 5 bases between them. Germline-derived CDR1 and CDR2 are MNHEY and SVGAGI. The CDR3 contains 12 residues. The CDR3 nucleotides are TGTGCCAGCAGTTACTCGTCAAACGAGCAGTACTTC. This encodes CASSYSSNEQYF.

This clone has just a few counts. The chain couples TRBV11-2 to TRBJ2-7; 10 bases agree with TRBD2. The V and J ends lost 5 bases and 0 bases, in that order; junction bases with no gene match: 4. This CDR3 comprises 15 residues. Germline values: CDR1 SGHAT, CDR2 FQNNGV. The CDR3 sequence is CASSTSGKSSYEQYF. The CDR3 DNA is TGTGCCAGCAGCACTAGCGGGAAAAGCTCCTACGAGCAGTACTTC.

The chain uses TRBV7-2 and TRBJ1-3, with D possibly matching TRBD1 (6 bases). Per the germline V gene, CDR1 is SGHTA and CDR2 is FQGNSA. V was shortened by 5 bases and J by 5 bases, with 22 bases between the two germline ends. This CDR3 spans 17 amino acids. CDR3 protein: CASSLRTVRSGRNTIYF. In nucleotides, the CDR3 is TGTGCCAGCAGCCTCAGGACAGTTCGGAGTGGAAGAAACACCATATATTTT. Supplemented by reference TRBV7-2 and TRBJ1-3, the full variable domain reads GAGVSQSPSNKVTEKGKDVELRCDPISGHTALYWYRQSLGQGLEFLIYFQGNSAPDKSGLPSDRFSAERTGGSVSTLTIQRTQQEDSAVYLCASSLRTVRSGRNTIYFGEGSWLTVV.

V usage is TRBV9 and J usage is TRBJ2-1, with 9 bases that match TRBD2. CDR3 size: 15 residues. Looked up from germline, CDR1 is SGDLS and CDR2 is YYNGEE. The ends lost 1 base at V and 8 bases at J; junction bases unmatched: 7. The CDR3 loop is CASSVWASGEDEQFF. In DNA form, the CDR3 reads TGTGCCAGCAGCGTATGGGCTAGCGGGGAGGATGAGCAGTTCTTC.

This clone was recorded a few times. The chain employs TRBV11-2 and TRBJ1-4, with a possible D match to TRBD1 (6 bases). The CDR3 has 16 residues. Trimming pared 5 bases from V and 11 bases from J, leaving 24 bases between. CDR1 is SGHAT and CDR2 is FQNNGV in the germline V gene. DNA of the CDR3: TGTGCCAGCAGCCCAGCTGGGTTAGGGACAAAGGAGAAACTGTTTTTT. This codes for CASSPAGLGTKEKLFF.

V gene TRBV5-5 combines with J gene TRBJ2-7, with TRBD1 as a possible D gene (5 bases). Germline assignment: CDR1 SGHKS and CDR2 YYEKEE (reference sequence). The CDR3 contains 15 residues. The germline V and J ends were trimmed by 1 base and 6 bases, with 17 bases remaining between them. CDR3 DNA sequence: TGTGCCAGCAGCTTGATGTGGGGCCTAAGTGCCGAGCAGTACTTC. Residues: CASSLMWGLSAEQYF.

This chain uses TRBV5-1 with TRBJ1-5, with TRBD1 matching over 8 bases. Trimming removed 4 bases from V and 4 bases from J; junction bases left unmatched: 7. This CDR3 contains 15 residues. The germline V gene has CDR1 SGHRS and CDR2 YFSETQ. In DNA, the CDR3 is TGCGCCAGCAGCGTAGGACAGGGCGGGAATCAGCCCCAGCATTTT. It encodes CASSVGQGGNQPQHF.

The rearrangement links TRBV2 to TRBJ1-6; D call uncertain. Between the trimmed V and J ends, which lost 2 bases and 9 bases, there was a span of 5 bases. The germline V gene has CDR1 SNHLY and CDR2 FYNNEI. The CDR3 totals 12 residues. The CDR3 protein is CASSETGSPLHF. CDR3 DNA sequence: TGTGCCAGCAGTGAAACGGGTTCACCCCTCCACTTT.

Only one count was recorded for this clone. The chain joins TRBV7-2 to TRBJ1-6; D gene uncertain. The CDR3 length is 11 residues. Per the germline V gene, CDR1 is SGHTA and CDR2 is FQGNSA. The V end lost 5 bases, the J end lost 9 bases, and 5 bases lay between the germline ends. CDR3 sequence (DNA): TGTGCCAGCAGCCCCCTTTCACCCCTCCACTTT. Its translation: CASSPLSPLHF.

This CDR3 reads CATRRDSGYEQYF. The DNA of the CDR3 is TGTGCCACTCGTCGGGACAGCGGTTACGAGCAGTACTTC. The gene calls are TRBV18 and TRBJ2-7, with TRBD1 identical over 7 bases. Trimming removed 10 bases from V and 4 bases from J; junction bases left unmatched: 10. CDR1 is KGHSH, CDR2 LQKENI, per germline. This CDR3 contains 13 residues.

The rearrangement joins TRBV5-1 to TRBJ2-2; D remains unclear. V lost 0 bases and J 7 bases, leaving 13 bases between the germline ends. The CDR3 contains 15 residues. The germline V gene has CDR1 SGHRS and CDR2 YFSETQ. The CDR3: CASSLAAVYYGELFF. The CDR3 coding sequence is TGCGCCAGCAGCTTGGCCGCCGTTTACTACGGGGAGCTGTTTTTT.

The chain carries TRBV27 and TRBJ1-5; D is unclear. CDR1 and CDR2 from the germline V gene are MNHEY and SMNVEV (reference sequence). This CDR3 comprises 14 residues. V shed 0 bases and J shed 9 bases, with 12 bases lying between them. The CDR3 DNA reads as TGTGCCAGCAGTTTATCGTCGGGGTTCGGGCCCCAGCATTTT. Its protein product is CASSLSSGFGPQHF.

In its sample, this clone was seen once. The rearrangement uses TRBV12-5 and TRBJ1-3; 8 positions agree with TRBD1. Trimming at V came to 0 bases and at J to 8 bases, leaving 3 bases not matched to a gene. In germline, CDR1 is LGHNT, CDR2 FRNRAP. The CDR3 extends over 14 amino acids. The CDR3 loop reads CASGLVGQEDTIYF. The CDR3 DNA is TGTGCTAGTGGTTTGGTGGGACAGGAGGACACCATATATTTT.

This clone was recorded once. The V gene is TRBV3-1 (or the pseudogene TRBV3-2), the J gene TRBJ2-2, with TRBD2 matching over 13 bases. Per the germline V gene, CDR1 is LGHDT and CDR2 is YNNKEL (reference sequence). This CDR3 comprises 18 residues. The trim removed 1 base at V and 5 bases at J, leaving 7 bases unmatched. CDR3 amino acids: CASSQVPGLAGRTGELFF. DNA of the CDR3: TGTGCCAGCAGCCAAGTACCGGGACTAGCGGGAAGGACCGGGGAGCTGTTTTTT.

The chain employs TRBV5-5 and TRBJ2-2; D perhaps matches TRBD1 (5 bases). The germline V gene encodes CDR1 SGHKS and CDR2 YYEKEE (reference sequence). Between the trimmed V and J ends, which lost 4 bases and 3 bases, there was a span of 10 bases. The CDR3 sequence is 14 residues long. DNA for the CDR3: TGTGCCAGCAGCCCGATAGGGGACACCGGGGAGCTGTTTTTT. Translation: CASSPIGDTGELFF.

The chain joins TRBV6-2 or TRBV6-3 to TRBJ1-2; D gene ambiguous. Germline V gives CDR1 MNHEY, CDR2 SVGEGT. This CDR3 has 13 residues. Trimming shortened V by 4 bases and J by 1 base, and 7 bases separated the two germline ends. CDR3 loop: CASSSHFNYGYTF. The CDR3 DNA reads TGTGCCAGCAGTTCCCATTTTAACTATGGCTACACCTTC.

The genes are TRBV18 and TRBJ2-7; tentative D call: TRBD2 (6 bases). CDR1 and CDR2 (germline): KGHSH, LQKENI. The CDR3 has 12 residues. V shed 6 bases and J shed 1 base, with 7 bases lying between them. CDR3: CASSEGSYEQYF. CDR3 bases: TGTGCCAGCTCGGAGGGGTCCTACGAGCAGTACTTC.

This clone was detected only once. The chain uses TRBV27 and TRBJ2-7; weak D call: TRBD1 (5 bases). Germline lookup yields CDR1 MNHEY and CDR2 SMNVEV (reference sequence). The CDR3 runs 18 residues. The V end lost 2 bases, the J end lost 2 bases, and 22 bases lay between the germline ends. CDR3: CASSLRIRQGKVAYEQYF. The CDR3 DNA is TGTGCCAGCAGTTTAAGGATTCGGCAGGGTAAGGTAGCCTACGAGCAGTACTTC.

The rearrangement uses TRBV9 and TRBJ2-1, with TRBD1 matching 11 bases. V was clipped by 1 base and J by 9 bases; unmatched bases: 6. The CDR3 is made up of 15 amino acids. Germline V gene sequence: CDR1 SGDLS, CDR2 YYNGEE. The CDR3: CASSVTGQGAGEQFF. CDR3 nucleotides: TGTGCCAGCAGCGTAACCGGACAGGGGGCTGGTGAGCAGTTCTTC.

CDR3 nucleotide sequence: TGCGCCAGCAGCTTGGACCAGTCCGTGACCGGGGAGCTGTTTTTT. As protein: CASSLDQSVTGELFF. This chain links TRBV5-1 with TRBJ2-2; D not certain. With 0 bases removed from V and 5 bases from J, the gap between germline ends came to 11 bases. The CDR3 is made up of 15 amino acids. Germline V CDR1 and CDR2: SGHRS, YFSETQ.

V and J are TRBV9 and TRBJ1-1; TRBD1 aligns across 8 bases. The germline gives CDR1 SGDLS, CDR2 YYNGEE. J was trimmed by 0 bases and V by 3 bases; bases with no gene match: 1. This CDR3 has 14 amino acids. This CDR3 is CASSADRVNTEAFF. CDR3 nucleotide sequence: TGTGCCAGCAGCGCGGACAGGGTGAACACTGAAGCTTTCTTT.